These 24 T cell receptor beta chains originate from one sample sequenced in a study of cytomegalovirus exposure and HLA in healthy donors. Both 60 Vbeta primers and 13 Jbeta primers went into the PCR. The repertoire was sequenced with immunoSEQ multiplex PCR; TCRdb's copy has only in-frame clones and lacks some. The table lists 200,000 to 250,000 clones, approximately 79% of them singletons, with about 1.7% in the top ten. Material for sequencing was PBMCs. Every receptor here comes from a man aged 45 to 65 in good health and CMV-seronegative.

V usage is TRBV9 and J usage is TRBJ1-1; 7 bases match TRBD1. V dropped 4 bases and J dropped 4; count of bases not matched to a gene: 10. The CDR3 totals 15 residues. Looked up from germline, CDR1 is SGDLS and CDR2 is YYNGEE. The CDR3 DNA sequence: TGTGCCAGCAGCTTAGCCTCAGGGGGGACCACTGAAGCTTTCTTT. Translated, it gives CASSLASGGTTEAFF.

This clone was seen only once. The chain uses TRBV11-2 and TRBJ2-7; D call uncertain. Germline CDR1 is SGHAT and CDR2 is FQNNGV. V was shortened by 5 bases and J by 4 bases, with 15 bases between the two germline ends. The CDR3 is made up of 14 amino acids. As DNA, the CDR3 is TGTGCCAGCAGCCCCTCCCTCCCCTTTTACGAGCAGTACTTC. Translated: CASSPSLPFYEQYF.

This chain's CDR3 is CASGLVLGGKGQPQHF. The CDR3 bases are TGTGCTAGTGGTTTGGTACTGGGCGGGAAAGGACAGCCCCAGCATTTT. The chain joins TRBV12-5 to TRBJ1-5; no reliable D call. The CDR3 runs 16 residues. The V end was cut by 0 bases, the J end by 7 bases, with 16 bases between. CDR1 LGHNT and CDR2 FRNRAP come from the germline V gene.

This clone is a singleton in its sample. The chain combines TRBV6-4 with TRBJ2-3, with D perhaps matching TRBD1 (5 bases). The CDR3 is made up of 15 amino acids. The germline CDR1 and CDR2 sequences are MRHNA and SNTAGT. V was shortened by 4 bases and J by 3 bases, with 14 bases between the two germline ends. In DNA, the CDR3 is TGTGCCAGCAGTGCAACAGGCCAGGAGACAGATACGCAGTATTTT. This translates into CASSATGQETDTQYF.

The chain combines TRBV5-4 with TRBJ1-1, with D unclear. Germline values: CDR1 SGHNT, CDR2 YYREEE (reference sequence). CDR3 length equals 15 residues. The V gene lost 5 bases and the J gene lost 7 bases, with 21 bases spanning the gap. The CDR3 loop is CASSPQSPTVLEAFF. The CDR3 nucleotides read TGTGCCAGCAGTCCCCAAAGCCCCACCGTTCTTGAAGCTTTCTTT.

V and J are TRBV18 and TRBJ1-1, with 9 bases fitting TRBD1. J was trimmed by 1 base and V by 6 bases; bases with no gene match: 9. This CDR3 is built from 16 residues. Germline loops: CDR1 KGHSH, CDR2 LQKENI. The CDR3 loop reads CASSPTGQGSNTEAFF. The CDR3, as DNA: TGTGCCAGCTCTCCAACGGGACAGGGTTCGAACACTGAAGCTTTCTTT.

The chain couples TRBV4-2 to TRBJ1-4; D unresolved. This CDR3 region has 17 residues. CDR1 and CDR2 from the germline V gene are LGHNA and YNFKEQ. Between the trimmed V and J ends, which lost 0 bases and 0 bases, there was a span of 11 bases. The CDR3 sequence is CASSQETLFATNEKLFF. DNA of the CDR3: TGTGCCAGCAGCCAAGAAACTCTTTTTGCAACTAATGAAAAACTGTTTTTT.

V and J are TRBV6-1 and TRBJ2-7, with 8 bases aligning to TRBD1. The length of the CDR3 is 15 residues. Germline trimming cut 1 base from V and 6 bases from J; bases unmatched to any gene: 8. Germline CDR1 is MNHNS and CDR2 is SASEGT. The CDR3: CASSEEGTGGAEQYF. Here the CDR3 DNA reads TGTGCCAGCAGTGAAGAGGGGACAGGTGGGGCCGAGCAGTACTTC.

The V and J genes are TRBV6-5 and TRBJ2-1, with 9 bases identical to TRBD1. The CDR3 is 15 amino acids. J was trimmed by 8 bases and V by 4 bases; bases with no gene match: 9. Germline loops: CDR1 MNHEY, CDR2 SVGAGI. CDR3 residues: CASSFTGTGFDEQFF. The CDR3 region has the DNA TGTGCCAGCAGTTTCACCGGGACAGGGTTCGATGAGCAGTTCTTC.

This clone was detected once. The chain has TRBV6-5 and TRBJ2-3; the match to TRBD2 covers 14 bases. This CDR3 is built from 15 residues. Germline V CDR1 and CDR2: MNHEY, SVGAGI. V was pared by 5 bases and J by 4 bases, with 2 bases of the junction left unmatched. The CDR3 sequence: CASSRLAGGPDTQYF. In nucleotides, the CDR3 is TGTGCCAGCAGTCGACTAGCGGGAGGGCCAGATACGCAGTATTTT.

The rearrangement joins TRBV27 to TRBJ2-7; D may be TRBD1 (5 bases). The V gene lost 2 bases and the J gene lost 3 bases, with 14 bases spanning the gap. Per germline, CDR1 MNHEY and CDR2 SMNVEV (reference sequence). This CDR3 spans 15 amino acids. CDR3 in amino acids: CASSLGAGMIYEQYF. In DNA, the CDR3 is TGTGCCAGCAGTTTAGGGGCAGGAATGATCTACGAGCAGTACTTC.

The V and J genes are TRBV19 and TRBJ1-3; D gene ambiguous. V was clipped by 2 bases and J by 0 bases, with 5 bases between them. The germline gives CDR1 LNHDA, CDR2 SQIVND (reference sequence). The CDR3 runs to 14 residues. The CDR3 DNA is TGTGCCAGTAGTATACGGGTCTCTGGAAACACCATATATTTT. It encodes CASSIRVSGNTIYF.

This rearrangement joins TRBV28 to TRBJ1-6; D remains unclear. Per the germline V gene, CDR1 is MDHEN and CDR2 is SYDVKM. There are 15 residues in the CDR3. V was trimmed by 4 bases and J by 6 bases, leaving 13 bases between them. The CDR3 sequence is CASSYAGSLNSPLHF. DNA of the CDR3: TGTGCCAGCAGTTATGCCGGGTCACTTAATTCACCCCTCCACTTT.

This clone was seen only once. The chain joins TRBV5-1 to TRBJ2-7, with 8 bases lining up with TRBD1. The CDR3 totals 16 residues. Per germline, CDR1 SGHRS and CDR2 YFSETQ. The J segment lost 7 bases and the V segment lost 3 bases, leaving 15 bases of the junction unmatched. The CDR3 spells CASSSGTGGTPREQYF. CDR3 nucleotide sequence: TGCGCCAGCAGCTCCGGGACAGGCGGGACGCCTCGGGAGCAGTACTTC.

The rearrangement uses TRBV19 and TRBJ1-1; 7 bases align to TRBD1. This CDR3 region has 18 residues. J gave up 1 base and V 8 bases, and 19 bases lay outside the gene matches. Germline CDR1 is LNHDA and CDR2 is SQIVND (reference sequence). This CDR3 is CASLPFGRGSKWNTEAFF. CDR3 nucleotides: TGTGCCAGTCTCCCCTTCGGCAGGGGGTCTAAATGGAACACTGAAGCTTTCTTT.

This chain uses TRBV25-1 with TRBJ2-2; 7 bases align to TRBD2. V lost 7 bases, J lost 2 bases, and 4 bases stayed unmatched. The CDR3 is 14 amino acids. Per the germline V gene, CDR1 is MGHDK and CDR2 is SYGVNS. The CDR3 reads CASTGTTNTGELFF. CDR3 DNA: TGTGCCAGCACCGGGACTACTAACACCGGGGAGCTGTTTTTT.

CDR3 residues: CASSPLAGGAYEQYF. The CDR3 nucleotides are TGTGCCAGCAGTCCTCTAGCGGGAGGAGCCTACGAGCAGTACTTC. The gene calls are TRBV28 and TRBJ2-7; 11 nucleotides agree with TRBD2. CDR3 length equals 15 residues. Germline loops: CDR1 MDHEN, CDR2 SYDVKM. Trimming took 5 bases from V and 2 from J; bases not matched to a gene: 5.

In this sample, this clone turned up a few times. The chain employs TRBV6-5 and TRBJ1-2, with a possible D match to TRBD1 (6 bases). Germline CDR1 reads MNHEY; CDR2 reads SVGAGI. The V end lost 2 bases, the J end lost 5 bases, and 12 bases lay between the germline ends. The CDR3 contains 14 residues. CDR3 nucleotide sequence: TGTGCCAGCAGTTACACCGGGACACTTTATGGCTACACCTTC. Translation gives CASSYTGTLYGYTF.

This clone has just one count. The DNA for the CDR3 is TGTGCCAGCACTACCCTTCCCCGGGGCACTGAAGCTTTCTTT. Protein sequence: CASTTLPRGTEAFF. The genes are TRBV28 and TRBJ1-1; D not resolved. Between the trimmed V and J ends, which lost 7 bases and 4 bases, there was a span of 16 bases. The germline V gene has CDR1 MDHEN and CDR2 SYDVKM. The CDR3 loop spans 14 amino acids.

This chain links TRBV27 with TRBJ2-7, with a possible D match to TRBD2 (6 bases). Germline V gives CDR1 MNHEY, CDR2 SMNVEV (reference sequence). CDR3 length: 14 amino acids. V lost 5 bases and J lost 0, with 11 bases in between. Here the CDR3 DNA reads TGTGCCAGCAGTCCCCGGGACTTCTCCTACGAGCAGTACTTC. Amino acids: CASSPRDFSYEQYF.

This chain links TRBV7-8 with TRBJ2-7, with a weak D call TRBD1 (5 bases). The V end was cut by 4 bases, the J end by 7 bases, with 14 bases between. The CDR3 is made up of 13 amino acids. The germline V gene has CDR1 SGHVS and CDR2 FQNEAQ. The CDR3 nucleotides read TGTGCCAGCAGCTCGACAGCCTTGGGGGAGCAGTACTTC. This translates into CASSSTALGEQYF.

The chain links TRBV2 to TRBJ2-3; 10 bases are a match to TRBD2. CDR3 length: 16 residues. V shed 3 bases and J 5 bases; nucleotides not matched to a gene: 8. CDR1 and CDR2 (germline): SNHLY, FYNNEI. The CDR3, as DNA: TGTGCCAGCAGTGATGGGAGCGGGAGGGCAATAGATACGCAGTATTTT. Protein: CASSDGSGRAIDTQYF.

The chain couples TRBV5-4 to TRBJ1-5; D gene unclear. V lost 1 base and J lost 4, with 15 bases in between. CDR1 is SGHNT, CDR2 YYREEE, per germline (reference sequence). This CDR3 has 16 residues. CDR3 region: CASSLTRGSWNQPQHF. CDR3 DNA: TGTGCCAGCAGCTTGACCCGGGGATCGTGGAATCAGCCCCAGCATTTT.

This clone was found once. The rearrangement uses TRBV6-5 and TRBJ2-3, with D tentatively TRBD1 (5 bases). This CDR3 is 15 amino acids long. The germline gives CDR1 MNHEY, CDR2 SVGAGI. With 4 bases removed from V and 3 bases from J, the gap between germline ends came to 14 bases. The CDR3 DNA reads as TGTGCCAGCAGTTCCCGACAGATGACAACAGATACGCAGTATTTT. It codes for CASSSRQMTTDTQYF.